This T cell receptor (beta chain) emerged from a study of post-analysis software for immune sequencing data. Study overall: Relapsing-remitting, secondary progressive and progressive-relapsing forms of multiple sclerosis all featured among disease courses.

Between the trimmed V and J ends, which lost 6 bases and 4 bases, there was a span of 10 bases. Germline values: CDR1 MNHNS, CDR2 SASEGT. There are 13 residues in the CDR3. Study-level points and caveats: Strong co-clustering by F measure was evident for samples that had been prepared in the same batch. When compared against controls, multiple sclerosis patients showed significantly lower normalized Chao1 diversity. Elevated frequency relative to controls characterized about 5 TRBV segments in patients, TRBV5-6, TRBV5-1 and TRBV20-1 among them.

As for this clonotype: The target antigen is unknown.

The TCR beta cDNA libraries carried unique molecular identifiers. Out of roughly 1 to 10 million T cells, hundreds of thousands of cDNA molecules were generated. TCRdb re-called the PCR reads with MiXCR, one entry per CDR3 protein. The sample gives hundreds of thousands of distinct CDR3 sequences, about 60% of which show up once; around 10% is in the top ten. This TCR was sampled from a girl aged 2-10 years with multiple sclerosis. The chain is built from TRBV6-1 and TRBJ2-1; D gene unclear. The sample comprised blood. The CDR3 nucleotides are TGTGCCAGCAGCACTTCTAGGTACAATGAGCAGTTCTTC. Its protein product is CASSTSRYNEQFF.